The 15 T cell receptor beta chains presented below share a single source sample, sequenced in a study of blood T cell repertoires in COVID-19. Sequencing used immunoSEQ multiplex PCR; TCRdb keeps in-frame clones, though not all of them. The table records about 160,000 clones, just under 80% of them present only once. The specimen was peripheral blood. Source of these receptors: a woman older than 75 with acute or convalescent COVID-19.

This CDR3 is CATSDPRTGGYGYTF. Here the CDR3 DNA reads TGTGCCACCAGTGATCCCAGGACAGGGGGCTATGGCTACACCTTC. V usage is TRBV24-1 and J usage is TRBJ1-2, with 10 bases lining up with TRBD1. CDR3 length: 15 residues. Unmatched junction bases numbered 4, after V lost 3 bases and J lost 4 bases. Per germline, CDR1 KGHDR and CDR2 SFDVKD.

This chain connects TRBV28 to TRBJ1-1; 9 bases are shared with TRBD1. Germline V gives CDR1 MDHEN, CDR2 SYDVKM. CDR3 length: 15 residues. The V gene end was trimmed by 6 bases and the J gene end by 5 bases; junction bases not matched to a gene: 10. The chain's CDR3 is CASRFTGTGRTEAFF. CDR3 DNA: TGTGCCAGCAGATTTACCGGGACAGGGAGGACTGAAGCTTTCTTT.

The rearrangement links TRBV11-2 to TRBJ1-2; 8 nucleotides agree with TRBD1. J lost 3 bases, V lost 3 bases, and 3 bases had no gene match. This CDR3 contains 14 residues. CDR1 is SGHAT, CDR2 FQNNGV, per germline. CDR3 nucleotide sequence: TGTGCCAGCAGCTTTCAGGGGGCAGACTATGGCTACACCTTC. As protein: CASSFQGADYGYTF.

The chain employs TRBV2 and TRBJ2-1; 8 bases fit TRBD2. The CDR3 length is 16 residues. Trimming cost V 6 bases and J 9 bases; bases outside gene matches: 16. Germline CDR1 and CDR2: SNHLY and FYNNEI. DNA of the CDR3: TGTGCCAGCAGGGGTCCTAGCGGGCCCGAGGGGGTTGAGCAGTTCTTC. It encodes CASRGPSGPEGVEQFF.

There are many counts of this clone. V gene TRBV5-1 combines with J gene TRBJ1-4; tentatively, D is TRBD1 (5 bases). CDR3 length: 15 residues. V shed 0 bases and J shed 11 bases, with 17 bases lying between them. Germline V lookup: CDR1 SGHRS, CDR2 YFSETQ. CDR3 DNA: TGCGCCAGCAGCTTGGACCCCGGGACCGCGGGGAAACTGTTTTTT. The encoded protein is CASSLDPGTAGKLFF.

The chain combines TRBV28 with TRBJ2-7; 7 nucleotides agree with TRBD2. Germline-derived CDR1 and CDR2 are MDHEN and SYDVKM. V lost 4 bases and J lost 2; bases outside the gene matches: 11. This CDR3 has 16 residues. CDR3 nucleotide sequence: TGTGCCAGCAGTTCGGACGCCGGGACTAAACCCTACGAGCAGTACTTC. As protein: CASSSDAGTKPYEQYF.

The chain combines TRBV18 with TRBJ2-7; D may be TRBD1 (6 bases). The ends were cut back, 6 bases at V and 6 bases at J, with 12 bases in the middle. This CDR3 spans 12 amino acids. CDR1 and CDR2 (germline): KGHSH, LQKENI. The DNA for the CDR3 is TGTGCCAGCTCGGAACAGGGTTCCGAGCAGTACTTC. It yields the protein CASSEQGSEQYF.

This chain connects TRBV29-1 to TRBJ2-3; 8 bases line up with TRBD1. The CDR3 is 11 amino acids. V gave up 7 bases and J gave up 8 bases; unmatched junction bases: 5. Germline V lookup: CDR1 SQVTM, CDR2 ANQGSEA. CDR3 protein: CSAGTGTTQYF. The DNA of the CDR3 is TGCAGCGCTGGGACAGGTACTACGCAGTATTTT.

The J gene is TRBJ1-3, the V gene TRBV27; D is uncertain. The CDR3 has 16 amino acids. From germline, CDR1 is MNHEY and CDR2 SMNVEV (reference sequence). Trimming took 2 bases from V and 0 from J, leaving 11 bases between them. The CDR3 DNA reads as TGTGCCAGCAGTTTACGCCCCCCCTACTCTGGAAACACCATATATTTT. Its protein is CASSLRPPYSGNTIYF.

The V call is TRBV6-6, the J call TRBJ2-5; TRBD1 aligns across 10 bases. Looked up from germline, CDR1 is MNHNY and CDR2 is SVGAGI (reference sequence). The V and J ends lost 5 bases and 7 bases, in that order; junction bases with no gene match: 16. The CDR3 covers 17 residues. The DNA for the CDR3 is TGTGCCAGCAGTCGAGACAGGGGGCTAACGGGGAGTGGGACCCAGTACTTC. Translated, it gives CASSRDRGLTGSGTQYF.

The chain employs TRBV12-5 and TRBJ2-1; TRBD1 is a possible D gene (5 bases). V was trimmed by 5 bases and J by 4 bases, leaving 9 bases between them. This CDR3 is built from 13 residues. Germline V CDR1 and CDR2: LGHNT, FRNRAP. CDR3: CASGPQEYNEQFF. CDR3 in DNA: TGTGCTAGTGGTCCACAGGAGTACAATGAGCAGTTCTTC.

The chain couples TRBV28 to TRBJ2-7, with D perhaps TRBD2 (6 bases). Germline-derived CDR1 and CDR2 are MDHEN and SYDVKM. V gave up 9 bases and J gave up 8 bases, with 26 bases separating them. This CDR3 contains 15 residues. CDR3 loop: CASLGTPPSPSQQYF. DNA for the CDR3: TGTGCCAGTTTGGGGACTCCTCCTTCCCCCTCCCAGCAGTACTTC.

CDR3 in amino acids: CASSRGQIQETQYF. The CDR3 DNA sequence: TGTGCCAGCAGCCGCGGACAGATCCAAGAGACCCAGTACTTC. The chain employs TRBV5-4 and TRBJ2-5; possibly TRBD1 for D (6 bases). The CDR3 is 14 residues long. Trimming stripped 4 bases from V and 1 base from J, with 11 bases between. Germline V gene lookup returns CDR1 SGHNT and CDR2 YYREEE (reference sequence).

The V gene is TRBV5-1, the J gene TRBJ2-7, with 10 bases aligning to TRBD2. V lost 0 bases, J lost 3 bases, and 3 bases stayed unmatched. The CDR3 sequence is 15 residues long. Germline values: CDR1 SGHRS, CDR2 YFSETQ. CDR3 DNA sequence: TGCGCCAGCAGCTTGGTAGCGGGGGGTTTCTACGAGCAGTACTTC. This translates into CASSLVAGGFYEQYF.

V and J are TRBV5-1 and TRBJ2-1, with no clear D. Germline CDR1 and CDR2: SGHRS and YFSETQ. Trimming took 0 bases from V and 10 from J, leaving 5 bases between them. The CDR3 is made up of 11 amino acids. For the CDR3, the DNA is TGCGCCAGCAGCTTGGCCTCGGAGCAGTTCTTC. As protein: CASSLASEQFF.